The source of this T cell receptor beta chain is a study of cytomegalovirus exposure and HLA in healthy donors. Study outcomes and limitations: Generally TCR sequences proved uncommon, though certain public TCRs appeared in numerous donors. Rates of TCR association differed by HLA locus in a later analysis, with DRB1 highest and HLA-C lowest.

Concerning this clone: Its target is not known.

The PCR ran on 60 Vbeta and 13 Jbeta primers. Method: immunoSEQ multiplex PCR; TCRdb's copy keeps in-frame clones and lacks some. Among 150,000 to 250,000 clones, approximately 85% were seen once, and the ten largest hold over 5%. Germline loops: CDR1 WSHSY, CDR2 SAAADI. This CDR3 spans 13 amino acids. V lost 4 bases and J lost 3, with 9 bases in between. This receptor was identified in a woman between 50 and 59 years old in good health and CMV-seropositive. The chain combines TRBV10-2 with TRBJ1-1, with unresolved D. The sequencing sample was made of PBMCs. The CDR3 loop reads CASSVPRDTEAFF. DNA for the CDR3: TGCGCCAGCAGTGTCCCGAGGGACACTGAAGCTTTCTTT.